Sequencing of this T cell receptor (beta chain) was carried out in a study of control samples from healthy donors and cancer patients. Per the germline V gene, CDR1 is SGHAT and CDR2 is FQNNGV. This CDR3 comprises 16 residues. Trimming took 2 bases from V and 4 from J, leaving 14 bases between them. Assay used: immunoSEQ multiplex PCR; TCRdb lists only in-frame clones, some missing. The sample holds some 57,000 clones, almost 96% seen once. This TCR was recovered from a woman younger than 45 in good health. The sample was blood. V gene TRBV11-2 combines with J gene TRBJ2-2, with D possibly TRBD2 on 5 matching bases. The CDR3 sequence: CASSLMNLAGTGELFF. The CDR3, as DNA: TGTGCCAGCAGCTTAATGAACCTAGCAGGCACCGGGGAGCTGTTTTTT.